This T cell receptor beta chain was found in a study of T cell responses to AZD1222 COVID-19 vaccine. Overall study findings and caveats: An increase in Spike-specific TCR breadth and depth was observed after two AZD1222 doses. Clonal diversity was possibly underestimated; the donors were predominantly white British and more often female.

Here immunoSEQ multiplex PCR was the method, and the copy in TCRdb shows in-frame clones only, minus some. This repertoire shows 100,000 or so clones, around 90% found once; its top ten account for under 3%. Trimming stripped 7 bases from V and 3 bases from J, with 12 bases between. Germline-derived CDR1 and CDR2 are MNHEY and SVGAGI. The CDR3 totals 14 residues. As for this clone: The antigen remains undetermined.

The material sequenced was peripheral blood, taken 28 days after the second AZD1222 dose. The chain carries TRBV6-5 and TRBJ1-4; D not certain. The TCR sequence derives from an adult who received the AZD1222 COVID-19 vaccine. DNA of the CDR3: TGTGCCAGCACCAGGACGGATGCTAATGAAAAACTGTTTTTT. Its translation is CASTRTDANEKLFF.